The subject of this entry is one TCR beta chain. RNA was extracted and reverse transcribed into cDNA as the sequencing template. Using immunoSEQ multiplex PCR, the repertoire was profiled, and TCRdb retains in-frame clones only, with some absent. This sample yields over 150,000 clones, of which 45% to 65% are seen a single time; about 0.65% belongs to the top ten. The sample belongs to a study of CD8+ T cells in alopecia areata. The treatment denotes: oral pan-JAK inhibitor, 5-10 mg twice daily. Trimming cost V 5 bases and J 7 bases; bases outside gene matches: 4. The CDR3 has 13 residues. The germline CDR1 and CDR2 sequences are MNHEY and SMNVEV (reference sequence).

The J gene is TRBJ2-1, the V gene TRBV27, with TRBD1 matching 8 bases. The receptor was derived from a human donor with alopecia areata. The input for sequencing was CD4+ T cells sorted from blood, taken at week 4, from a patient treated with tofacitinib. The CDR3 DNA follows: TGTGCCAGCAGTCGGTGGGACAGGAATGAGCAGTTCTTC. Translated: CASSRWDRNEQFF.